This T cell receptor beta chain was documented in a study of shared clonotypes between healthy human individuals. A word on this clone: A junction end diverges from the germline sequence, so it may reflect a read error.

Naive CD8 cells, CD45RO-negative and positively selected for CCR7, excluded terminally differentiated effector memory CD45RA+ cells. Only in-frame clones appear in the TCRdb table, and some are missing; sequencing was by immunoSEQ multiplex PCR. Here the sample spans about 580,000 clones, 95% to 98% being singletons. Sequenced: naive CD8+ T cells sorted from blood. The sequence was obtained from a man aged 30-40 years in good health.

CDR3 protein: CATRETSGRAVSF. The CDR3 DNA sequence: TGTGCCACCAGGGAGACTAGCGGGAGGGCCGTCAGCTTC. V and J are TRBV15 and TRBJ2-7; 14 nucleotides line up with TRBD2. Germline loops: CDR1 LNHNV, CDR2 YYDKDF (reference sequence). The CDR3 totals 13 residues.